Below, 5 T cell receptor beta chains from the same sample are listed, as sequenced in a study of cytomegalovirus exposure and HLA in healthy donors (dated by TCRdb to the late 2010s). The library was obtained by the immunoSEQ multiplex PCR assay. For the multiplex PCR, a mixture combining 60 forward primers for TCR Vbeta segments and 13 reverse primers for TCR Jbeta segments was used. The source is immuneACCESS, and TCRdb retained only in-frame sequences with V and J called. Part of the clones is not carried over; for the studies checked, unresolved V genes explain less than half of this, and the remainder is unexplained. The table for this sample lists 190,000 or so clones. Together, the top ten hold approximately 0.74% of the sample. The sequencing sample was made of PBMCs. These receptors all stem from a boy aged 5-17 years in good health and CMV-seronegative.

This sequence joins TRBV2 and TRBJ2-3; TRBD2 matches 7 bases. With V trimmed by 6 bases and J by 2 bases, 8 bases remained unmatched. Looked up from germline, CDR1 is SNHLY and CDR2 is FYNNEI. The CDR3 has 15 amino acids. DNA of the CDR3: TGTGCCAGCAGGGATAGCGGGCGCTACACAGATACGCAGTATTTT. Encoded protein: CASRDSGRYTDTQYF.

The V and J genes are TRBV9 and TRBJ1-6; TRBD1 aligns across 8 bases. V trimming: 2 bases; J trimming: 5 bases; junction bases outside the gene matches: 3. Germline values: CDR1 SGDLS, CDR2 YYNGEE. This CDR3 has 15 residues. In nucleotides, the CDR3 is TGTGCCAGCAGCGTGGACAGGGTAAATAATTCACCCCTCCACTTT. Its translation: CASSVDRVNNSPLHF. Variable domain in full (rest from reference TRBV9 and TRBJ1-6): DSGVTQTPKHLITATGQRVTLRCSPRSGDLSVYWYQQSLDQGLQFLIQYYNGEERAKGNILERFSAQQFPDLHSELNLSSLELGDSALYFCASSVDRVNNSPLHFGNGTRLTVT.

This chain connects TRBV9 to TRBJ2-1; weak D call: TRBD1 (5 bases). Germline CDR1 reads SGDLS; CDR2 reads YYNGEE. This CDR3 spans 13 amino acids. The V end lost 0 bases, the J end lost 9 bases, and 10 bases lay between the germline ends. The CDR3 protein is CASSVEQVSEQFF. For the CDR3, the DNA is TGTGCCAGCAGCGTAGAACAGGTTAGTGAGCAGTTCTTC.

The rearrangement links TRBV14 to TRBJ1-2; maybe TRBD1 (5 bases). This CDR3 has 14 residues. V lost 0 bases, J lost 1 base, and 6 bases lay in between. In germline, CDR1 is SGHDN, CDR2 FVKESK. The CDR3 reads CASSQETVNYGYTF. The CDR3 nucleotides are TGTGCCAGCAGCCAAGAGACAGTTAACTATGGCTACACCTTC.

The chain combines TRBV14 with TRBJ2-1; TRBD1 aligns across 8 bases. CDR3 size: 15 residues. Trimming removed 2 bases from V and 4 bases from J; junction bases left unmatched: 4. Germline V gene sequence: CDR1 SGHDN, CDR2 FVKESK. CDR3 DNA sequence: TGTGCCAGCAGCCAACGGGACAGGTTATACAATGAGCAGTTCTTC. Protein sequence: CASSQRDRLYNEQFF.